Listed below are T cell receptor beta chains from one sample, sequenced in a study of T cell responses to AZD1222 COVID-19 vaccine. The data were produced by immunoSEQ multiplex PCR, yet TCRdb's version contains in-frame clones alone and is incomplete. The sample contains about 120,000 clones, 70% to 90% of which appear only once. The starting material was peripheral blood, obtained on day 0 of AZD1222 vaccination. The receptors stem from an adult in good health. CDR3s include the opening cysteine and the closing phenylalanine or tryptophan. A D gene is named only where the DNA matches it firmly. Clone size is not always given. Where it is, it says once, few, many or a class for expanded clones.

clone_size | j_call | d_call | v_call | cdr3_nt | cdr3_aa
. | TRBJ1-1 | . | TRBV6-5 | TGTGCCAGCAGTTACTCAGGGAACAACCCTGAAGCTTTCTTT | CASSYSGNNPEAFF
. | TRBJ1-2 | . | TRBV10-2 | TGCGCCAGCAGTGATGGCAGATATAACTATGGCTACACCTTC | CASSDGRYNYGYTF
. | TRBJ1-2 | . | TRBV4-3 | TGCGCCAGCAGCCAAGTGCGAGGGGCAGGGGTGGGCTACACCTTC | CASSQVRGAGVGYTF
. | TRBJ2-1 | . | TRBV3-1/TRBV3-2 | TGTGCCAGCAGGGATTCCCGGTGGGGGGTTAGCTCCTACAATGAGCAGTTCTTC | CASRDSRWGVSSYNEQFF
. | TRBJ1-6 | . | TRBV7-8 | TGTGCCAGCAGCTTAGAGGGACGGAACAATTCACCCCTCCACTTT | CASSLEGRNNSPLHF
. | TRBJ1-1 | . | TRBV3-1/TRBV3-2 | TGTGCCAGCAGCCAATTAGGATACACTGAAGCTTTCTTT | CASSQLGYTEAFF
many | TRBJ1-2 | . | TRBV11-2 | TGTGCCAGCAGCTCCCCGAGGCGGCAGGATGGCTACACCTTC | CASSSPRRQDGYTF
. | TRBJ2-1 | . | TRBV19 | TGTGCCAGTAGTATCTCCAGTTACAATGAGCAGTTCTTC | CASSISSYNEQFF
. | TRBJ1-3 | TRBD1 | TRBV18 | TGTGCCAGCTCAGCTTTCTCCGGGACAGGGAAGTACACCATATATTTT | CASSAFSGTGKYTIYF
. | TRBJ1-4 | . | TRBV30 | TGTGCCTGGAGTGTAGGACAGCCTAATGAAAAACTGTTTTTT | CAWSVGQPNEKLFF
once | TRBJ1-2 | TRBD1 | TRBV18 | TGTGCCAGCTCACCGGGAAAAAACAGGGGAAACTATGGCTACACCTTC | CASSPGKNRGNYGYTF
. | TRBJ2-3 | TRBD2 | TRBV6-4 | TGTGCCAGCAGTGACTCCCATAGCGGGGGAGGAGTAGATACGCAGTATTTT | CASSDSHSGGGVDTQYF
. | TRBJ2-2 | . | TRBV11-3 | TGTGCCAGCAGCTTTAGGTACAGGGCGGGTAGAAACACCGGGGAGCTGTTTTTT | CASSFRYRAGRNTGELFF
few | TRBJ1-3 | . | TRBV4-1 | TGCGCCAGCAGCCAAGGGTCCCTACGCAGGGGCTCCGGAAACACCATATATTTT | CASSQGSLRRGSGNTIYF
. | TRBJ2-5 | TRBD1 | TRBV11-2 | TGTGCCAGCAGACTTTACAGGGGTGGGGAGACCCAGTACTTC | CASRLYRGGETQYF
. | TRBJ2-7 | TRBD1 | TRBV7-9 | TGTGCCAGCAGCTTAGGCGACAGGGGGCCTTTCTACGAGCAGTACTTC | CASSLGDRGPFYEQYF
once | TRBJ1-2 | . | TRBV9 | TGTGCCAGCAGCGTAGCTACTGGAAGGGATGCGGGCTACACCTTC | CASSVATGRDAGYTF
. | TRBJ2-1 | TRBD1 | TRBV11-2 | TGTGCCAGCAGCCCCGGACAGGCTTCCTACAATGAGCAGTTCTTC | CASSPGQASYNEQFF
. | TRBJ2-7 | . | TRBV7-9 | TGTGCCAGCAGCCCCACCTCTTCACTAGCTTCTCGCTACGAGCAGTACTTC | CASSPTSSLASRYEQYF
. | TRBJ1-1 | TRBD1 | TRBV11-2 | TGTGCCAGCAGCTTAGGACAGGGAAGGACTGAAGCTTTCTTT | CASSLGQGRTEAFF
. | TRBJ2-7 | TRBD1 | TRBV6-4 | TGTGCCAGCGTTTGGGACAGCTCCTACGAGCAGTACTTC | CASVWDSSYEQYF
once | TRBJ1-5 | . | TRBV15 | TGTGCCACCAGCACTCACGGGGAGGGGAGCAATCAGCCCCAGCATTTT | CATSTHGEGSNQPQHF
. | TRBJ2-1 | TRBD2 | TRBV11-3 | TGTGCCAGCAGCCCCGGGACTAGCGGGACACTCTCCTACAATGAGCAGTTCTTC | CASSPGTSGTLSYNEQFF
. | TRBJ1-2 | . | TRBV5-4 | TGTGCCAGCAGCTTGGCCGGTAGACAAAACTATGGCTACACCTTC | CASSLAGRQNYGYTF
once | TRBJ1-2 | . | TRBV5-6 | TGTGCCAGCAGCTTGGAAGGGTCTACTAACTATGGCTACACCTTC | CASSLEGSTNYGYTF
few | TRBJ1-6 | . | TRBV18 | TGTGCCAGCTCACCCCAGGGTGATTCACCCCTCCACTTT | CASSPQGDSPLHF
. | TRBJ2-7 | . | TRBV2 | TGTGCCAGCATTCTCTCAGGCCCGGACAGATTCTCCTACGAGCAGTACTTC | CASILSGPDRFSYEQYF
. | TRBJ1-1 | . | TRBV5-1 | TGCGCCAGCAGCTTGGGGGGAGGGAACACTGAAGCTTTCTTT | CASSLGGGNTEAFF
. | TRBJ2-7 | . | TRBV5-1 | TGCGCCAGCAGCTTGGCCTCGCGGCGGAGGGGCGAGCAGTACTTC | CASSLASRRRGEQYF
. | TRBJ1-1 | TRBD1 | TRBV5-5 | TGTGCCAGCAGTAGACAGGGGTTTAACACTGAAGCTTTCTTT | CASSRQGFNTEAFF
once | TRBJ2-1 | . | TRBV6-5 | TGTGCCAGCCGGGATGTGTTCAGCGAGCAGTTCTTC | CASRDVFSEQFF
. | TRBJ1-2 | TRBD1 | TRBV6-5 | TGTGCCAGCAGTTACTCGGGCAGGGGGAATGGCTACACCTTC | CASSYSGRGNGYTF
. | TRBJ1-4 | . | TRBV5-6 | TGTGCCAGCAGCTTGACGCGGTTCGCAGTAAATGAAAAACTGTTTTTT | CASSLTRFAVNEKLFF
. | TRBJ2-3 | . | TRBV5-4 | TGTGCCAGCAGCGATGACAGGTTTAGCACAGATACGCAGTATTTT | CASSDDRFSTDTQYF
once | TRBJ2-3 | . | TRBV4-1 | TGCGCCAGCAGCCAAGATATCCCGCCCCCATCGGATACGCAGTATTTT | CASSQDIPPPSDTQYF
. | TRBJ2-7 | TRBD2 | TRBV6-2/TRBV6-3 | TGTGCCAGCAGTTACTCGGGGTACCTAGCGGGAGTGAAGAAATACGAGCAGTACTTC | CASSYSGYLAGVKKYEQYF
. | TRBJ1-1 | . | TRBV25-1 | TGTGCCAGCAGTTCGTTCTCGGGACCGCCGAACACTGAAGCTTTCTTT | CASSSFSGPPNTEAFF
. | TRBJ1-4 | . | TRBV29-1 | TGCAGCGTTACAACCCCTAAGGACGGACTCATTAATGAACAACTGTTTTTT | CSVTTPKDGLINEQLFF
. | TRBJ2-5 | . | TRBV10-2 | TGCGCCACCTTCCGAAGGGGGCAAGAGACCCAGTACTTC | CATFRRGQETQYF
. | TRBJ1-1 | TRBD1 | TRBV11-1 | TGTGCCAGCAGCAGGGACAGGGGAAGCGCTGAAGCTTTCTTT | CASSRDRGSAEAFF
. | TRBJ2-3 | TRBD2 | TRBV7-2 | TGTGCCAGCAGCTTAGTTAGGCTAGCGGGGCTTTTCGGCACAGATACGCAGTATTTT | CASSLVRLAGLFGTDTQYF
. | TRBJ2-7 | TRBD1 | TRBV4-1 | TGCGCCAGCAGCCAAGCCCCGGGACAGGGGGTCTACGAGCAGTACTTC | CASSQAPGQGVYEQYF
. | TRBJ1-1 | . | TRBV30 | TGTGCCTGGGCACAGGGTAGAGCTTTCTTT | CAWAQGRAFF
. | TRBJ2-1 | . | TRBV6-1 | TGTGCCAGCAGTGAAGGGTATGGGGATGAGCAGTTCTTC | CASSEGYGDEQFF
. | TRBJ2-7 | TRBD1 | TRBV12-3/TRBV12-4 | TGTGCCAGCAGGTCTCCAGGGGGCTACGAGCAGTACTTC | CASRSPGGYEQYF
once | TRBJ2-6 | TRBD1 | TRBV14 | TGTGCCAGCAGCCAGCGGACAGGGGTTGATGGGGCCAACGTCCTGACTTTC | CASSQRTGVDGANVLTF
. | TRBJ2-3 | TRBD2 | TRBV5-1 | TGCGCCAGCAGCCCGGGAGGGGCCGGGACAGATACGCAGTATTTT | CASSPGGAGTDTQYF
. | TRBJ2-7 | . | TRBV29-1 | TGCAGCGCGGGACTTCACTCCTACGAGCAGTACTTC | CSAGLHSYEQYF
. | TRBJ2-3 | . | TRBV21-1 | TGTGCCAGACCGGGACCCCTTCAACCGCATACGCAGTATTTT | CARPGPLQPHTQYF
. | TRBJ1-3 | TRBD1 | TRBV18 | TGTGCCAGCTCACCCGGAGGGGGCCCTACTCTCTCTGGAAACACCATATATTTT | CASSPGGGPTLSGNTIYF
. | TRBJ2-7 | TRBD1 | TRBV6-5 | TGTGCCAGCAAGCCCGGGACAGGGAGTTTCTACGAGCAGTACTTC | CASKPGTGSFYEQYF
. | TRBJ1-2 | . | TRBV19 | TGTGCCAGTAGTTCAGGGACATACCGTGGACCGTCCTATGGCTACACCTTC | CASSSGTYRGPSYGYTF
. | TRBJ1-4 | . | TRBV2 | TGTGCCAGCAGTTCTCTCTATGAAAAACTGTTTTTT | CASSSLYEKLFF
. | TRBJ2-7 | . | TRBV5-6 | TGTGCCAGCAGCTTTAAAGTGGCCGAGCAGTACTTC | CASSFKVAEQYF
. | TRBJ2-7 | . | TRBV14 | TGTGCCAGCAGCCAAGATCCTTGGGAACCCACTTCATTAGAGCAGTACTTC | CASSQDPWEPTSLEQYF
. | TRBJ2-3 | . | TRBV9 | TGTGCCAGCAGCGTAGTAGGTGGCACAGATACGCAGTATTTT | CASSVVGGTDTQYF
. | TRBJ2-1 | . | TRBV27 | TGTGCCAGCAACCCAGGACTACCCGGCCTTGGTGAGCAGTTCTTC | CASNPGLPGLGEQFF
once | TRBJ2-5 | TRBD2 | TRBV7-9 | TGTGCCAGCAGCCCACGGGTTAGCGGGGAGACCCAGTACTTC | CASSPRVSGETQYF
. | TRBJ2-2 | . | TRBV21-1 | TGTGCCAGCAGCTCAAAGGGGACTACAGGAGAGTTCACCGGGGAGCTGTTTTTT | CASSSKGTTGEFTGELFF